One and the same sample provided the 11 T cell receptor beta chains below, sequenced in a study of blood T cells in healthy people across ages. Together with a sample-barcoded 5' primer, a J-beta primer mix was included in a second PCR lasting about 7 to 11 cycles. TCRdb processed the 5' RACE reads anew with MiXCR; each CDR3 protein has one entry. In the table there are 1.5 million to 2 million distinct CDR3 sequences, around half of which are singletons. Sequenced material: blood. The receptors derive from a woman in her thirties or forties in good health.

The chain employs TRBV6-1 and TRBJ2-5, with 11 bases lining up with TRBD2. The CDR3 totals 13 residues. The germline gives CDR1 MNHNS, CDR2 SASEGT. The J segment lost 3 bases and the V segment lost 10 bases, leaving 4 bases of the junction unmatched. CDR3 region: CAISGGAKETQYF. The CDR3 DNA sequence: TGTGCCATTAGCGGGGGGGCGAAAGAGACCCAGTACTTC.

CDR3 nucleotide sequence: TGTGCTAGTGGTTTGGTAAAAGGGGGATGGGAGCAGTACTTC. This encodes CASGLVKGGWEQYF. The chain joins TRBV12-5 to TRBJ2-7; the D gene is possibly TRBD1 (6 bases). The germline V gene encodes CDR1 LGHNT and CDR2 FRNRAP. Trimming removed 0 bases from V and 7 bases from J, with 13 bases in between. The CDR3 runs to 14 residues.

CDR3 loop: CSASAGGAGDTQYF. For the CDR3, the DNA is TGCAGTGCTAGCGCAGGGGGGGCAGGAGATACGCAGTATTTT. V and J are TRBV20-1 and TRBJ2-3, with D perhaps assigned TRBD1 or TRBD2 (7 bases each). The CDR3 is 14 residues long. V was cut by 3 bases and J by 5 bases, with 15 bases left in between. CDR1 is DFQATT, CDR2 SNEGSKA, per germline (reference sequence).

V and J are TRBV24-1 and TRBJ2-3; D gene uncertain. Germline V gene sequence: CDR1 KGHDR, CDR2 SFDVKD. V dropped 4 bases and J dropped 7 bases, with 5 bases sitting between them. This CDR3 is 11 amino acids long. The CDR3: CATSEGNTQYF. The CDR3 nucleotides read TGTGCCACCAGTGAAGGGAATACGCAGTATTTT.

This clonotype has only a few counts. The chain recombines TRBV24-1 with TRBJ1-2, with 7 bases aligning to TRBD1. The CDR3 sequence is 13 residues long. The V gene end was trimmed by 4 bases and the J gene end by 3 bases; junction bases not matched to a gene: 1. Germline CDR1 reads KGHDR; CDR2 reads SFDVKD. The CDR3, as DNA: TGTGCCACCAGTGAGACAGGGCACTATGGCTACACCTTC. Residues: CATSETGHYGYTF.

This clonotype was counted between two and nine times. The V and J genes are TRBV15 and TRBJ2-5, with 11 positions matching TRBD2. CDR3 length equals 16 residues. Germline assignment: CDR1 LNHNV and CDR2 YYDKDF (reference sequence). V dropped 5 bases and J dropped 4; count of bases not matched to a gene: 9. This chain's CDR3 is CATSGSGGAVRETQYF. The CDR3 DNA reads as TGTGCCACCAGCGGTAGCGGGGGGGCCGTAAGAGAGACCCAGTACTTC.

This clonotype was seen more than once but under ten times. V is TRBV10-3 and J is TRBJ2-5; tentative D call: TRBD2 (5 bases). The CDR3 extends over 11 amino acids. Looked up from germline, CDR1 is ENHRY and CDR2 is SYGVKD. V was cut by 10 bases and J by 4 bases, with 10 bases left in between. The CDR3 here is CATAGAETQYF. The CDR3 bases are TGTGCCACCGCGGGCGCAGAGACCCAGTACTTC.

J is TRBJ2-3 and V is TRBV24-1; 9 bases match TRBD2. V was pared by 4 bases and J by 4 bases, with 8 bases of the junction left unmatched. The V gene's germline CDR1 is KGHDR and CDR2 SFDVKD. The CDR3 has 16 residues. CDR3 sequence (DNA): TGTGCCACCAGTGACCCTACTAGCGGGCGGGCAGATACGCAGTATTTT. This translates into CATSDPTSGRADTQYF.

There are a few counts of this clonotype. The V call is TRBV6-5, the J call TRBJ1-2; D is unresolved. This CDR3 is built from 11 residues. V lost 8 bases and J 6 bases, leaving 10 bases between the germline ends. Germline CDR1 and CDR2: MNHEY and SVGAGI. Here the CDR3 reads CASSDTHGYTF. The CDR3 region has the DNA TGTGCCAGCTCAGATACCCATGGCTACACCTTC.

This sequence joins TRBV6-6 and TRBJ2-7, with TRBD1 identical over 8 bases. Losses at the gene ends were 3 bases for V and 5 bases for J; bases not matched to a gene: 6. The CDR3 runs 14 residues. Germline assignment: CDR1 MNHNY and CDR2 SVGAGI (reference sequence). The CDR3 nucleotides are TGTGCCAGCAGTTATGGGACAGGAAGGGACGAGCAGTACTTC. Protein product: CASSYGTGRDEQYF.

The V call is TRBV27, the J call TRBJ1-2, with D maybe TRBD1 (6 bases). The CDR3 spans 12 residues. Trimming removed 2 bases from V and 7 bases from J, with 8 bases in between. CDR1 MNHEY and CDR2 SMNVEV come from the germline V gene (reference sequence). CDR3: CASSLKGVGYTF. The CDR3, as DNA: TGTGCCAGCAGTTTAAAGGGGGTTGGCTACACCTTC.